This TCR beta chain came from a study of graft-versus-host responses after intestinal transplantation. Turning to the study itself: The transplants performed in recipients were multivisceral, liver-intestinal, or isolated intestinal.

Some clones are missing from TCRdb's copy, which holds only in-frame ones; the method was immunoSEQ multiplex PCR. The sample has approximately 39,000 clones; 94% are singletons. V shed 5 bases, J shed 5 bases, and the junction held 5 bases outside the gene matches. Germline V gene sequence: CDR1 SGHAT, CDR2 FQDESV (reference sequence). The CDR3 has 15 amino acids. Study-level results: Within allografts, high graft-versus-host to host-versus-graft clonal ratios were seen among patients with graft-donor T cell macrochimerism.

Worth noting for this clone: What it binds is not known.

The receptor comes from a human donor who was the organ donor for an intestinal transplant. This specimen was unstimulated CD4+ T cells sorted from spleen or lymph node cells, taken before transplant. The chain uses TRBV11-1 and TRBJ2-5; 13 bases fit TRBD2. In DNA form, the CDR3 reads TGTGCCAGCAGCCCGGGACTAGCGGGGAGCGAGACCCAGTACTTC. Protein sequence: CASSPGLAGSETQYF.